A selection of T cell receptor beta chains follows, all from one sample in a study of blood T cell repertoires in COVID-19. Data came from immunoSEQ multiplex PCR; TCRdb stores just in-frame clones and leaves some out. Of under 300,000 clones listed, approximately 78% are singletons. Sequencing was done on a sample of peripheral blood. These receptors originate from a woman aged 18-30 years with acute or convalescent COVID-19. Both conserved end residues are part of each CDR3. D genes are given only for firm matches. Part of the rows lack a size; the others show once, few, many or a class for expanded clones.

clone size,D gene,J gene,V gene,CDR3 DNA,CDR3 protein
-,-,TRBJ1-2,TRBV30,TGTGCCTGGAGTGGGGCCTGGGGGGGCTATGGCTACACCTTC,CAWSGAWGGYGYTF
-,-,TRBJ1-5,TRBV27,TGTGCCAGCAGCTCTGCAAACGAACAGAACCAGCATTTT,CASSSANEQNQHF
-,TRBD2,TRBJ2-2,TRBV5-1,TGCGCCAGCAGCAGACTAGCAGAAACCGGGGAGCTGTTTTTT,CASSRLAETGELFF
-,TRBD1,TRBJ2-2,TRBV28,TGTGCCAGTACACAGGGGTGGTCGGCCGGGGAGCTGTTTTTT,CASTQGWSAGELFF
-,-,TRBJ2-1,TRBV11-3,TGTGCCAGCAGCTCCGGACTCGCTGGCAATGAGCAGTTCTTC,CASSSGLAGNEQFF
-,TRBD1,TRBJ2-7,TRBV15,TGTGCCACCAGCAGAGATCTAGGGACAGGGGCACACGAGCAGTACTTC,CATSRDLGTGAHEQYF
once,-,TRBJ2-3,TRBV27,TGTGCCAGCAGTCCCCCGGGGGTGGGAATCGCGATCGATACGCAGTATTTT,CASSPPGVGIAIDTQYF
once,TRBD1,TRBJ1-2,TRBV6-2/TRBV6-3,TGTGCCAGCAGTTACCCCGGGACAGGCTATGGCTACACCTTC,CASSYPGTGYGYTF
-,TRBD2,TRBJ2-3,TRBV7-6,TGTGCCAGCAGCTCACTAGCGGGGTACACAGATACGCAGTATTTT,CASSSLAGYTDTQYF
-,TRBD1,TRBJ2-7,TRBV30,TGTGCCTGGAGTTACGGGACAGGGGACGAGCAGTACTTC,CAWSYGTGDEQYF
-,-,TRBJ1-2,TRBV6-5,TGTGCCAGCAGGTTAGCGGGTGGTGGCTACACCTTC,CASRLAGGGYTF
-,-,TRBJ1-3,TRBV7-6,TGTGCCAGCAACTTAGGAATGGGGAGCTCTGGAAACACCATATATTTT,CASNLGMGSSGNTIYF
-,-,TRBJ1-5,TRBV6-5,TGTGCCAGCAGTTACGGACTGAGCAATCAGCCCCAGCATTTT,CASSYGLSNQPQHF
few,TRBD2,TRBJ2-5,TRBV19,TGTGCCAGTAGTACTAGCGGGAACGGGGAGACCCAGTACTTC,CASSTSGNGETQYF
-,-,TRBJ2-1,TRBV7-9,TGTGCCAGCAGCTACCACACCCGATCCTACAATGAGCAGTTCTTC,CASSYHTRSYNEQFF
-,TRBD1,TRBJ1-2,TRBV5-1,TGCGCCAGCAGCTTGGCCAGGGGGTCCGGCTATGGCTACACCTTC,CASSLARGSGYGYTF
-,-,TRBJ2-3,TRBV27,TGTGCCAGCAGTTTTTATATCACAGATACGCAGTATTTT,CASSFYITDTQYF
-,-,TRBJ1-4,TRBV7-6,TGTGCCAGCAGCTTAGCCCGGGTTGGAACTAATGAAAAACTGTTTTTT,CASSLARVGTNEKLFF
-,TRBD1,TRBJ2-1,TRBV2,TGTGCCAGCAGAACCGGGACAGCCACCATTATAGCCAATGAGCAGTTCTTC,CASRTGTATIIANEQFF
-,TRBD2,TRBJ2-4,TRBV11-2,TGTGCCAGCAGCTTAATCGCGGGAGGGGGAGACATTCAGTACTTC,CASSLIAGGGDIQYF
-,TRBD2,TRBJ2-1,TRBV28,TGTGCCAGCAGGACCCTGGGACTAGCGGGGATTGAGCAGTTCTTC,CASRTLGLAGIEQFF
-,TRBD2,TRBJ2-2,TRBV27,TGTGCCAGCAGTTTAGGGACTAGCGGATACACCGGGGAGCTGTTTTTT,CASSLGTSGYTGELFF
-,-,TRBJ2-7,TRBV3-1/TRBV3-2,TGTGCCAGCAGCCCGGACAGTTCCTACGAGCAGTACTTC,CASSPDSSYEQYF
-,TRBD1,TRBJ1-1,TRBV7-2,TGTGCCAGCAGCTCGGGACAGGGTAACACTGAAGCTTTCTTT,CASSSGQGNTEAFF
once,-,TRBJ1-3,TRBV5-1,TGCGCCAGCAGCCCGGAGGGGTCATCTGGAAACACCATATATTTT,CASSPEGSSGNTIYF
-,TRBD1,TRBJ1-1,TRBV7-2,TGTGCCAGCAGCCCAGGGGGCGCCTGGACTGAAGCTTTCTTT,CASSPGGAWTEAFF
-,TRBD1,TRBJ1-4,TRBV9,TGTGCCAGCAGCGGAGGACAGGGGGGGTTACATGCTAATGAAAAACTGTTTTTT,CASSGGQGGLHANEKLFF
-,TRBD2,TRBJ2-3,TRBV4-2,TGTGCCAGCAGCCAAGTAGCTAGCGGGAGTTTATCGGATACGCAGTATTTT,CASSQVASGSLSDTQYF
-,-,TRBJ1-6,TRBV2,TGTGCCAGCAGTGTGCGGCAGAATAATTCACCCCTCCACTTT,CASSVRQNNSPLHF
-,-,TRBJ1-1,TRBV7-2,TGTGCCAGCAGCCCTCGGGGAGGGCAAGGAAACACTGAAGCTTTCTTT,CASSPRGGQGNTEAFF
-,TRBD1,TRBJ2-1,TRBV28,TGTGCCAGCAGTCCAGGGACAGGGTCGTGGAATGAGCAGTTCTTC,CASSPGTGSWNEQFF
-,-,TRBJ2-6,TRBV3-1/TRBV3-2,TGTGCCAGCAGCCAAAACCGACAGATCCCCGGGGCCAACGTCCTGACTTTC,CASSQNRQIPGANVLTF
-,-,TRBJ2-1,TRBV3-1/TRBV3-2,TGTGCCAGCAGCCAAGATGGTAGCGGAGCCTACAATGAGCAGTTCTTC,CASSQDGSGAYNEQFF
once,-,TRBJ1-2,TRBV4-1,TGCGCCAGCAGCCAAGAGGGGGCGGGCTATGGCTACACCTTC,CASSQEGAGYGYTF
once,-,TRBJ2-2,TRBV9,TGTGCCAGCAGCGTTGGAGGGAGGCCGGGAACCGGGGAGCTGTTTTTT,CASSVGGRPGTGELFF
-,TRBD1,TRBJ1-2,TRBV28,TGTGCCAGCAGTTTCCAGGGGGCGCGTGGCTACACCTTC,CASSFQGARGYTF
-,-,TRBJ2-3,TRBV30,TGTGCCTGGGGTGGGAGCGGAGATACGCAGTATTTT,CAWGGSGDTQYF
-,TRBD2,TRBJ2-7,TRBV7-6,TGTGCCAGCAGCTTATATGGCGGGAGTTTGTACGAGCAGTACTTC,CASSLYGGSLYEQYF
-,-,TRBJ2-7,TRBV7-2,TGTGCCAGCAGCTTAGTTGCGACAGGCGAGCAGTACTTC,CASSLVATGEQYF
-,TRBD1,TRBJ1-2,TRBV18,TGTGCCAGCTCACCAGTGGGACAGGGAGACTATGGCTACACCTTC,CASSPVGQGDYGYTF
few,TRBD1,TRBJ1-2,TRBV6-5,TGTGCCAGCAGTCAGGGGGCCCGGGGCTACACCTTC,CASSQGARGYTF